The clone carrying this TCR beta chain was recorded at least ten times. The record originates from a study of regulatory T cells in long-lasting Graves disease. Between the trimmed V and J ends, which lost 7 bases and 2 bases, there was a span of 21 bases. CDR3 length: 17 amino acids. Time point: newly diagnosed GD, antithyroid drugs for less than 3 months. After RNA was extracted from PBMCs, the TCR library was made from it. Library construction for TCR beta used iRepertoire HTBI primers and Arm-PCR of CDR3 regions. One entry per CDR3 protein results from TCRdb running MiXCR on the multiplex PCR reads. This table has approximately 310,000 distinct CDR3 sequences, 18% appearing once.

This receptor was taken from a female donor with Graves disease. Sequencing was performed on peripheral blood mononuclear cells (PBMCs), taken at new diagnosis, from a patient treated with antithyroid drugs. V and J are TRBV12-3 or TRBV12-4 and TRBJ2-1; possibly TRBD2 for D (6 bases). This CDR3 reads CASTLREWAYPYNEQFF. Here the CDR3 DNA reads TGTGCCAGCACCCTACGGGAGTGGGCTTACCCCTACAATGAGCAGTTCTTC.